This passage covers 21 T cell receptor beta chains from one sample sequenced in a study of response to subunit inactivated influenza vaccine. TCRdb used MiXCR to reprocess the RT-PCR reads, holding one entry per CDR3 protein. Of 600,000 to 850,000 distinct CDR3 sequences detected, 14% appear once; the ten largest clones hold less than 9%. The sample in question was PBMCs from blood, obtained 14 days before vaccination. These receptors were collected from a man aged 50 or older who received an inactivated influenza vaccine.

This clonotype was seen more than once but under ten times. This chain uses TRBV29-1 with TRBJ1-1; D not certain. Per germline, CDR1 SQVTM and CDR2 ANQGSEA. This CDR3 has 11 residues. Deletions cut 2 bases from V and 5 bases from J, with 6 bases between. CDR3 DNA sequence: TGCAGCGTTGAATCGGCGACTGAAGCTTTCTTT. Protein: CSVESATEAFF. Full variable domain (rest looked up from reference TRBV29-1 and TRBJ1-1): SAVISQKPSRDICQRGTSLTIQCQVDSQVTMMFWYRQQPGQSLTLIATANQGSEATYESGFVIDKFPISRPNLTFSTLTVSNMSPEDSSIYLCSVESATEAFFGQGTRLTVV.

This clonotype was detected many times. The V call is TRBV10-3, the J call TRBJ2-7; no firm D call. This CDR3 is built from 14 residues. The V gene lost 2 bases and the J gene lost 1 base, with 9 bases spanning the gap. Germline CDR1 ENHRY, CDR2 SYGVKD. CDR3 region: CAISEPFSSYEQYF. The DNA of the CDR3 is TGTGCCATCAGTGAGCCCTTTAGTTCCTACGAGCAGTACTTC.

CDR3 residues: CASRQGFGELFF. As DNA, the CDR3 is TGTGCCAGCAGACAGGGGTTCGGGGAGCTGTTTTTT. The chain is built from TRBV2 and TRBJ2-2, with 7 bases identical to TRBD1. CDR3 length equals 12 residues. Germline V gene lookup returns CDR1 SNHLY and CDR2 FYNNEI. The J segment lost 7 bases and the V segment lost 6 bases, leaving 2 bases of the junction unmatched.

The V gene is TRBV20-1, the J gene TRBJ2-3, with 9 bases aligning to TRBD2. The V segment lost 7 bases and the J segment 2 bases; nucleotides outside the gene matches: 10. The CDR3 covers 15 residues. Germline V lookup: CDR1 DFQATT, CDR2 SNEGSKA (reference sequence). CDR3 in DNA: TGCAGTGGGGCTCGGGGCGGGGGGGTCACAGATACGCAGTATTTT. Translated, it gives CSGARGGGVTDTQYF.

This chain joins TRBV10-2 and TRBJ2-5; 11 nucleotides align to TRBD1. Germline lookup yields CDR1 WSHSY and CDR2 SAAADI. There are 13 residues in the CDR3. The ends lost 7 bases at V and 9 bases at J; junction bases unmatched: 7. CDR3 region: CASIIGQGAPQYF. The CDR3 DNA reads as TGCGCCAGCATCATCGGACAGGGGGCCCCCCAGTACTTC.

This chain links TRBV19 with TRBJ2-7; 10 bases match TRBD2. This CDR3 is built from 17 residues. V lost 5 bases and J lost 2; bases outside the gene matches: 12. Germline CDR1 LNHDA, CDR2 SQIVND (reference sequence). CDR3: CASSQPGLAPQTYEQYF. The CDR3 coding sequence is TGTGCCAGTAGTCAACCGGGACTAGCGCCTCAAACCTACGAGCAGTACTTC.

The sample holds a few counts of this clonotype. The chain joins TRBV6-1 to TRBJ2-3; TRBD1 is a possible D gene (6 bases). Germline lookup yields CDR1 MNHNS and CDR2 SASEGT. V dropped 7 bases and J dropped 2 bases, with 16 bases sitting between them. CDR3 length: 15 amino acids. The CDR3 region is CASKDSQVATDTQYF. The DNA of the CDR3 is TGTGCCAGCAAGGACAGCCAAGTCGCCACAGATACGCAGTATTTT.

The chain carries TRBV6-2 or TRBV6-3 and TRBJ2-3; 9 bases match TRBD1. Losses at the gene ends were 0 bases for V and 0 bases for J; bases not matched to a gene: 22. The CDR3 is 23 residues long. The germline CDR1 and CDR2 sequences are MNHEY and SVGEGT. The CDR3 here is CASSYSAARFLTGGETSTDTQYF. CDR3 bases: TGTGCCAGCAGTTACTCGGCGGCGAGATTTTTAACAGGGGGCGAAACGAGCACAGATACGCAGTATTTT.

This clonotype has a handful of counts. The chain is built from TRBV20-1 and TRBJ2-7, with D possibly being TRBD1 or TRBD2 (5 bases each). CDR1 and CDR2 (germline): DFQATT, SNEGSKA (reference sequence). The V end was cut by 5 bases, the J end by 3 bases, with 11 bases between. This CDR3 spans 12 amino acids. CDR3 residues: CSADEGSYEQYF. The CDR3 DNA follows: TGCAGTGCTGATGAGGGGAGCTACGAGCAGTACTTC.

This clonotype occurred many times. The V and J genes are TRBV3-1 and TRBJ2-1; TRBD1 matches at 10 bases. This CDR3 region has 18 residues. Unmatched junction bases numbered 9, after V lost 4 bases and J lost 0 bases. The germline CDR1 and CDR2 sequences are LGHDT and YNNKEL (reference sequence). For the CDR3, the DNA is TGTGCCAGCAGCCGACGGTGGACAGGGGGTCTCTCCTACAATGAGCAGTTCTTC. It translates to CASSRRWTGGLSYNEQFF.

This clonotype has more than one count but fewer than ten. This chain connects TRBV20-1 to TRBJ2-7; D might be TRBD1 (6 bases). This CDR3 contains 13 residues. CDR1 and CDR2 (germline): DFQATT, SNEGSKA (reference sequence). Between the trimmed V and J ends, which lost 6 bases and 5 bases, there was a span of 17 bases. The CDR3 DNA reads TGCAGTGCCCAAAGGGGGACGGCACACGAGCAGTACTTC. This sequence encodes CSAQRGTAHEQYF.

The gene calls are TRBV12-3 or TRBV12-4 and TRBJ2-5; D is possibly TRBD1 or TRBD2 (5 bases each). The length of the CDR3 is 17 residues. Trimming removed 0 bases at V and 4 bases at J, with 18 bases between. CDR3 protein: CASSLAWGTEGRETQYF. The CDR3 DNA reads as TGTGCCAGCAGTTTAGCTTGGGGGACCGAGGGGCGAGAGACCCAGTACTTC.

This sequence joins TRBV5-1 and TRBJ2-7; possibly TRBD1 for D (6 bases). V was shortened by 5 bases and J by 0 bases, with 18 bases between the two germline ends. CDR1 SGHRS and CDR2 YFSETQ come from the germline V gene. The CDR3 covers 16 residues. Here the CDR3 DNA reads TGCGCCAGCAGGCCAGTATTACAGGGTTTCTCCTACGAGCAGTACTTC. This encodes CASRPVLQGFSYEQYF.

V usage is TRBV10-3 and J usage is TRBJ2-5; D could derive from TRBD1 or TRBD2 (6 bases each). Germline lookup yields CDR1 ENHRY and CDR2 SYGVKD. V was shortened by 4 bases and J by 4 bases, with 7 bases between the two germline ends. This CDR3 spans 12 amino acids. The CDR3 DNA follows: TGTGCCATCAGTGCGGGGGCAGAGACCCAGTACTTC. Translating gives CAISAGAETQYF.

This clonotype was detected ten times or more. The rearrangement links TRBV7-9 to TRBJ1-4; no firm D call. The V and J ends lost 5 bases and 8 bases respectively, with 15 bases between them. From germline, CDR1 is SEHNR and CDR2 FQNEAQ (reference sequence). The CDR3 is 14 residues long. DNA for the CDR3: TGTGCCAGCAGCCATGGTCAGGTTGGGGAAAAACTGTTTTTT. It yields the protein CASSHGQVGEKLFF.

This clonotype was found a few times. The V and J genes are TRBV6-2 or TRBV6-3 and TRBJ2-1, with 9 bases matching TRBD2. V trimming: 10 bases; J trimming: 4 bases; junction bases outside the gene matches: 5. Germline loops: CDR1 MNHEY, CDR2 SVGEGT. The CDR3 runs 13 residues. CDR3 protein: CATTAGGYNEQFF. DNA for the CDR3: TGTGCCACTACAGCGGGAGGATACAATGAGCAGTTCTTC.

V is TRBV10-3 and J is TRBJ2-6; D gene unclear. This CDR3 has 18 residues. Per germline, CDR1 ENHRY and CDR2 SYGVKD. Trimming cost V 4 bases and J 0 bases, with 16 bases left between them. This CDR3 reads CAISGPAYTRSGANVLTF. The CDR3 coding sequence is TGTGCCATCAGTGGTCCAGCCTACACTCGCTCTGGGGCCAACGTCCTGACTTTC.

The chain is built from TRBV6-2 or TRBV6-3 and TRBJ1-5; no firm D call. Looked up from germline, CDR1 is MNHEY and CDR2 is SVGEGT. V shed 2 bases and J shed 2 bases, with 13 bases lying between them. The CDR3 sequence is 16 residues long. CDR3 region: CASSYGGFWGNQPQHF. The CDR3 DNA follows: TGTGCCAGCAGTTACGGCGGGTTTTGGGGCAATCAGCCCCAGCATTTT.

This clonotype turned up a few times. The genes are TRBV6-4 and TRBJ2-7; TRBD2 is a possible D gene (6 bases). The CDR3 is 15 amino acids. The V and J ends lost 0 bases and 0 bases respectively, with 9 bases between them. Per germline, CDR1 MRHNA and CDR2 SNTAGT. DNA of the CDR3: TGTGCCAGCAGTGACTCGGGGGGTAGCTCCTACGAGCAGTACTTC. Amino acids: CASSDSGGSSYEQYF.

Many counts were recorded for this clonotype. The chain carries TRBV11-2 and TRBJ1-2; 9 nucleotides match TRBD1. Germline V gene data show CDR1 as SGHAT and CDR2 as FQNNGV. J gave up 6 bases and V 5 bases, and 7 bases lay outside the gene matches. The CDR3 runs to 14 residues. CDR3 sequence reads: CASSRDRATHGYTF. For the CDR3, the DNA is TGTGCCAGCAGCAGGGACAGGGCAACACATGGCTACACCTTC.

The chain couples TRBV5-1 to TRBJ1-2; TRBD1 is a possible D gene (5 bases). Between the trimmed V and J ends, which lost 3 bases and 7 bases, there was a span of 13 bases. The CDR3 contains 13 residues. The germline V gene has CDR1 SGHRS and CDR2 YFSETQ. The CDR3 DNA sequence: TGCGCCAGCAGCTCGTCCGACAGCGGTGGCTACACCTTC. Protein sequence: CASSSSDSGGYTF.